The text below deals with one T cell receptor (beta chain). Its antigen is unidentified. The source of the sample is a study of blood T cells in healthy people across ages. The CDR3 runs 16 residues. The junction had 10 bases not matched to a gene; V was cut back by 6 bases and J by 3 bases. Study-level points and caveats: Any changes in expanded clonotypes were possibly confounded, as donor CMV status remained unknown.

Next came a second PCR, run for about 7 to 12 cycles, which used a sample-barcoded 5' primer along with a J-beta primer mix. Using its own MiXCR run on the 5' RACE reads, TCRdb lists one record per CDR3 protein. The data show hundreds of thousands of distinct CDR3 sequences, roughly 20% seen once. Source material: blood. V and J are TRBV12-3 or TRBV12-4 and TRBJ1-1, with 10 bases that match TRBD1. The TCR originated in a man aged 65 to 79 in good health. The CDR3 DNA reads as TGTGCCAGCAGCCACGGACAGGGGGTATCGGACACTGAAGCTTTCTTT. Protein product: CASSHGQGVSDTEAFF.